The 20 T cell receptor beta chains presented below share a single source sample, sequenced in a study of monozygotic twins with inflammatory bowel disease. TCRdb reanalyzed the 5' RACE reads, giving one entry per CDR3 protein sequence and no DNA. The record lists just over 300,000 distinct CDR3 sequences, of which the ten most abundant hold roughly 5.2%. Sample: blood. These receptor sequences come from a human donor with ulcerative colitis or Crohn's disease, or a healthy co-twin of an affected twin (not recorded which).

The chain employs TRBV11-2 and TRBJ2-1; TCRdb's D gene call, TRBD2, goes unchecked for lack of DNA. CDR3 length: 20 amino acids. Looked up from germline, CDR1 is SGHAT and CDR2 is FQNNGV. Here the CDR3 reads CASSYKVWGRANSLYNEQFF.

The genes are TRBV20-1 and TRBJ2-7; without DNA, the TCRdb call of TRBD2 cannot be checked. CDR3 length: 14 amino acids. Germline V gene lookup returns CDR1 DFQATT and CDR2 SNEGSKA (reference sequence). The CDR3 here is CSARGTSVDYEQYF.

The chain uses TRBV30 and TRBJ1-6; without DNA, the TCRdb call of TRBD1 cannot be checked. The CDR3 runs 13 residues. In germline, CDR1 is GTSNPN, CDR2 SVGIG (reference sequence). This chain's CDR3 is CAWDTGYNSPLHF.

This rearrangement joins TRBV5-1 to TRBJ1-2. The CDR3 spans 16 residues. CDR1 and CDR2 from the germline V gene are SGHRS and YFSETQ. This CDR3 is CASSLSNRGLDYGYTF.

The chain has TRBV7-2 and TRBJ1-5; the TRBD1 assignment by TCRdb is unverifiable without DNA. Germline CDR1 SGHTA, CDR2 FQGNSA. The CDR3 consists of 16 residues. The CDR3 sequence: CASSTDRPSGNQPQHF.

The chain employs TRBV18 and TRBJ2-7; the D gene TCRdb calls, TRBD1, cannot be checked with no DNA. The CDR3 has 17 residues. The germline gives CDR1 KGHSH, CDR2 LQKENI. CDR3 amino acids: CASSPARGRKGDYEQYF.

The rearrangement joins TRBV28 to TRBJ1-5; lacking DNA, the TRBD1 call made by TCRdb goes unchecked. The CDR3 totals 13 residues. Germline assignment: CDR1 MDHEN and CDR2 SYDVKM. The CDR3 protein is CATLRQGNLAQHF.

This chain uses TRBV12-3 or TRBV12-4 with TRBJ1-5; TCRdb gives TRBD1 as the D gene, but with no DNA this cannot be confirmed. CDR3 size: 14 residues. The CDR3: CASSIRDSNQPQHF.

CDR3 in amino acids: CASSLGLYNEQFF. The gene calls are TRBV7-9 and TRBJ2-1. Germline V gene sequence: CDR1 SEHNR, CDR2 FQNEAQ (reference sequence). The CDR3 sequence is 13 residues long.

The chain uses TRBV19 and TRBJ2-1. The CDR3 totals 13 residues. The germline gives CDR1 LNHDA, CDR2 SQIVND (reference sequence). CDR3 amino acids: CASTLIANGEQFF.

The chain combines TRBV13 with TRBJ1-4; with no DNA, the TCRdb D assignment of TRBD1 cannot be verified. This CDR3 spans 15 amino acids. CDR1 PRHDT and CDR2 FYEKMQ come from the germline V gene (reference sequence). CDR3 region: CASSLSGAVNEKLFF.

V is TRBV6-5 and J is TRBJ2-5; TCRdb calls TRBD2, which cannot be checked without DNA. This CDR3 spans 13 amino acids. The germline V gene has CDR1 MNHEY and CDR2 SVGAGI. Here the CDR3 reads CASGRLAGSGWRF.

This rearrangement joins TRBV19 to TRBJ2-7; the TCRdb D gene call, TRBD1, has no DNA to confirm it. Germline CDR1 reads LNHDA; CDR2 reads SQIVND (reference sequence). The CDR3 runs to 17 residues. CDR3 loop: CASKGHRVSRVVDEQYF.

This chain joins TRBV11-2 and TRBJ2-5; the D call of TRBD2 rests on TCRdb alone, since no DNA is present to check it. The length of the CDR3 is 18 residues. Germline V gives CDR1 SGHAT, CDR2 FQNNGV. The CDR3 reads CASRQGTSGRRLQETQYF. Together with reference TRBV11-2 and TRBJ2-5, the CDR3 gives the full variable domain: EAGVAQSPRYKIIEKRQSVAFWCNPISGHATLYWYQQILGQGPKLLIQFQNNGVVDDSQLPKDRFSAERLKGVDSTLKIQPAKLEDSAVYLCASRQGTSGRRLQETQYFGPGTRLLVL.

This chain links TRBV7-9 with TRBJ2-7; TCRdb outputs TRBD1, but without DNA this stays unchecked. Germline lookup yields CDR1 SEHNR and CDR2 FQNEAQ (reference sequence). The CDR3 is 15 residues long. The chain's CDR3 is CASRIAPGQGNEQYF.

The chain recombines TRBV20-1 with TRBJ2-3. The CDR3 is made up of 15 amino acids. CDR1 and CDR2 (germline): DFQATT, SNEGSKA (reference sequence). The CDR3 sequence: CSALNEAGRTDTQYF.

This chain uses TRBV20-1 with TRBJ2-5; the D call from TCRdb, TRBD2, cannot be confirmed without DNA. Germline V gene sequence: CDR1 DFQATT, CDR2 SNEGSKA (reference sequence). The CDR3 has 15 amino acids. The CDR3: CSARGRATHLGTQYF.

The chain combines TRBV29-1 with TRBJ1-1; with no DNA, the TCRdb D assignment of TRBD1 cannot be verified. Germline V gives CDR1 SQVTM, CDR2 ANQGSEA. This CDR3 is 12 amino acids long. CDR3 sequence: CSVVRGATEAFF.

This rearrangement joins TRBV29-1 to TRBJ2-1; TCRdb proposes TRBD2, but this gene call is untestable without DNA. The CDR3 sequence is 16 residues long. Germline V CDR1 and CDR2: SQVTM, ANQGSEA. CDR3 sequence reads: CSGQGLAGHSYNEQFF.

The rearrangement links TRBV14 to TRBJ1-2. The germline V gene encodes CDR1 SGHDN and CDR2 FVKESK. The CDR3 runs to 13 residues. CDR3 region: CASSPDTNYGYTF.